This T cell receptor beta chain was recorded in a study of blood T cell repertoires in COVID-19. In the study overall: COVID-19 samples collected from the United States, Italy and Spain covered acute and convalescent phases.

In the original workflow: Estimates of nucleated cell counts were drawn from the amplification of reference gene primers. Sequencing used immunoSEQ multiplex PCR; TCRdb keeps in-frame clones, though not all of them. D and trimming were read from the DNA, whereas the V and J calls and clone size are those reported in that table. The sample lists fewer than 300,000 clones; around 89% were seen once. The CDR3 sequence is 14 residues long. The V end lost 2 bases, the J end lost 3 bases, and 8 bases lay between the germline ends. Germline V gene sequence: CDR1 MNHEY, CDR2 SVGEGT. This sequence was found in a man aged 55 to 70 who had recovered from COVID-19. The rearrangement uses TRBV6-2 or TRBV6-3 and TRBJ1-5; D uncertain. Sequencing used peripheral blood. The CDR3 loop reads CASSYGGPNQPQHF. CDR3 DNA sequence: TGTGCCAGCAGTTACGGAGGGCCCAATCAGCCCCAGCATTTT.